The T cell receptor (beta chain) described here comes from a study of CD8+ T cells in alopecia areata. RNA extraction was followed by reverse transcription into cDNA, which acted as the sequencing template. Sequenced by immunoSEQ multiplex PCR; TCRdb stores in-frame clones only, minus some. The sample records 100,000 to 150,000 clones, about 59% being singletons. Treatment here: oral pan-JAK inhibitor, 5-10 mg twice daily. Isolation of CD4+ and CD8+ T cells from PBMCs was achieved by sorting. This clone was counted between two and nine times. Its antigen is not known. CDR3 length: 13 residues. Notes on the study in general: Scalp clonality, together with expanded CD8+ clones among the top 100, fell significantly with tofacitinib.

Sequencing was performed on CD4+ T cells sorted from blood, taken at week 4, from a patient treated with tofacitinib. The chain uses TRBV21-1 and TRBJ2-7. TRBV21-1 is listed as a pseudogene. The receptor's source is a human donor with alopecia areata. The CDR3 loop is CASSKGGNYEQYF. CDR3 DNA sequence: TGTGCCAGCAGCAAAGGGGGAAACTACGAGCAGTACTTC.